These 11 T cell receptor beta chains were sequenced from one sample in a study of blood T cell repertoires in COVID-19. The table came from immunoSEQ multiplex PCR; TCRdb's copy has only in-frame clones and leaves some out. The profile shows roughly 400,000 clones, less than 95% of them singletons. Sequenced sample: PBMCs or T cells enriched from blood (not recorded which). Receptor source: a man aged 18-30 years who had recovered from COVID-19.

The chain carries TRBV7-2 and TRBJ1-1, with a weak D call TRBD1 (6 bases). Per the germline V gene, CDR1 is SGHTA and CDR2 is FQGNSA. This CDR3 region has 16 residues. Trimming shortened V by 0 bases and J by 0 bases, and 11 bases separated the two germline ends. This CDR3 reads CASSLAQDRMNTEAFF. The CDR3 nucleotides are TGTGCCAGCAGCTTAGCTCAGGACAGAATGAACACTGAAGCTTTCTTT.

This clone was recorded only once. The gene calls are TRBV2 and TRBJ2-1, with D possibly matching TRBD2 (6 bases). V lost 7 bases and J lost 7, with 14 bases in between. The V gene's germline CDR1 is SNHLY and CDR2 FYNNEI. This CDR3 contains 13 residues. CDR3: CASKWTEGNEQFF. CDR3 in DNA: TGTGCCAGCAAATGGACGGAGGGGAATGAGCAGTTCTTC. Together with reference TRBV2 and TRBJ2-1, the CDR3 gives the full variable domain: EPEVTQTPSHQVTQMGQEVILRCVPISNHLYFYWYRQILGQKVEFLVSFYNNEISEKSEIFDDQFSVERPDGSNFTLKIRSTKLEDSAMYFCASKWTEGNEQFFGPGTRLTVL.

This chain connects TRBV14 to TRBJ2-7, with 11 bases identical to TRBD1. The germline V gene has CDR1 SGHDN and CDR2 FVKESK. V dropped 3 bases and J dropped 2; count of bases not matched to a gene: 6. The CDR3 contains 16 residues. CDR3: CASSQAGTGGAYEQYF. CDR3 sequence (DNA): TGTGCCAGCAGCCAGGCGGGGACAGGGGGTGCCTACGAGCAGTACTTC. The full variable domain, with the rest looked up from reference TRBV14 and TRBJ2-7, is EAGVTQFPSHSVIEKGQTVTLRCDPISGHDNLYWYRRVMGKEIKFLLHFVKESKQDESGMPNNRFLAERTGGTYSTLKVQPAELEDSGVYFCASSQAGTGGAYEQYFGPGTRLTVT.

This chain connects TRBV27 to TRBJ2-1; 9 bases fit TRBD2. The CDR3 is 14 residues long. Germline V gives CDR1 MNHEY, CDR2 SMNVEV (reference sequence). Germline trimming cut 5 bases from V and 12 bases from J; bases unmatched to any gene: 11. DNA of the CDR3: TGTGCCAGCAGTGCGGCGGGGGGGGATCGCCGGCAGTTCTTC. As protein: CASSAAGGDRRQFF.

The genes are TRBV6-1 and TRBJ2-2; D gene ambiguous. CDR1 and CDR2 from the germline V gene are MNHNS and SASEGT. Trimming shortened V by 1 base and J by 9 bases, and 15 bases separated the two germline ends. CDR3 length: 15 amino acids. This CDR3 reads CASSEESGQSRELFF. The CDR3 DNA follows: TGTGCCAGCAGTGAAGAAAGTGGCCAATCCCGGGAGCTGTTTTTT.

The table lists this clone with a few counts. V and J are TRBV27 and TRBJ1-6; D not certain. The germline CDR1 and CDR2 sequences are MNHEY and SMNVEV (reference sequence). V lost 1 base, J lost 9 bases, and 10 bases lay in between. The length of the CDR3 is 14 residues. The CDR3 DNA sequence: TGTGCCAGCAGTTTATTATCCGCAGGTTCACCCCTCCACTTT. Its protein product is CASSLLSAGSPLHF.

The CDR3 nucleotides are TGCGCCAGCAGCTTGGGAGGGGAGCAGTACTTC. Protein: CASSLGGEQYF. The chain recombines TRBV5-1 with TRBJ2-7; a possible D gene is TRBD2 (5 bases). This CDR3 spans 11 amino acids. Trimming cost V 0 bases and J 7 bases, with 5 bases left between them. Germline V gene data show CDR1 as SGHRS and CDR2 as YFSETQ.

This chain connects TRBV7-9 to TRBJ1-1, with a possible D match to TRBD1 (6 bases). Trimming took off 2 bases at V and 4 bases at J, with 17 bases between the two ends. The CDR3 covers 16 residues. Per germline, CDR1 SEHNR and CDR2 FQNEAQ (reference sequence). Here the CDR3 DNA reads TGTGCCAGCAGCTTAACTTTCAAGGGGGTCGGCACTGAAGCTTTCTTT. It yields the protein CASSLTFKGVGTEAFF.

In its sample, this clone was seen once. This chain joins TRBV6-5 and TRBJ1-6, with D unresolved. V was shortened by 6 bases and J by 0 bases, with 3 bases between the two germline ends. Germline assignment: CDR1 MNHEY and CDR2 SVGAGI. This CDR3 region has 13 residues. CDR3 nucleotide sequence: TGTGCCAGCAGGAGCTCCTATAATTCACCCCTCCACTTT. This encodes CASRSSYNSPLHF.

This chain joins TRBV5-8 and TRBJ1-5; unclear D gene. Trimming stripped 3 bases from V and 4 bases from J, with 8 bases between. CDR3 length: 13 residues. Germline CDR1 reads SGHTS; CDR2 reads YDEGEE. Here the CDR3 reads CASSWPENQPQHF. The CDR3 DNA sequence: TGTGCCAGCAGCTGGCCCGAAAATCAGCCCCAGCATTTT.

The chain recombines TRBV3-1 (or the pseudogene TRBV3-2) with TRBJ1-1, with D hard to call. This CDR3 is built from 15 residues. V was trimmed by 0 bases and J by 3 bases, leaving 11 bases between them. The V gene's germline CDR1 is LGHDT and CDR2 YNNKEL (reference sequence). The CDR3 is CASSQELGTYTEAFF. The DNA for the CDR3 is TGTGCCAGCAGCCAAGAATTGGGCACCTACACTGAAGCTTTCTTT.